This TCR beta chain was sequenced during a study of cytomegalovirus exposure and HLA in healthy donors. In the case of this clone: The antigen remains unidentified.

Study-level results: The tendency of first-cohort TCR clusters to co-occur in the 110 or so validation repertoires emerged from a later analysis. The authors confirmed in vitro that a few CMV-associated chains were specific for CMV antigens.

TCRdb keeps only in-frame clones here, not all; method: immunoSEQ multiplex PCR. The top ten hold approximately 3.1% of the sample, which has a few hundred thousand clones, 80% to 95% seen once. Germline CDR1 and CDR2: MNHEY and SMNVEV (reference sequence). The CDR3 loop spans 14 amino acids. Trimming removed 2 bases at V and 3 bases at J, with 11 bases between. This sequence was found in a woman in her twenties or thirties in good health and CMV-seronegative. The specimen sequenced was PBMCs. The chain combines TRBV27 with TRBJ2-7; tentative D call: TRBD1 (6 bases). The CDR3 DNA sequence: TGTGCCAGCAGTTTAGGGGGCGGGTTCTACGAGCAGTACTTC. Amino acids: CASSLGGGFYEQYF.